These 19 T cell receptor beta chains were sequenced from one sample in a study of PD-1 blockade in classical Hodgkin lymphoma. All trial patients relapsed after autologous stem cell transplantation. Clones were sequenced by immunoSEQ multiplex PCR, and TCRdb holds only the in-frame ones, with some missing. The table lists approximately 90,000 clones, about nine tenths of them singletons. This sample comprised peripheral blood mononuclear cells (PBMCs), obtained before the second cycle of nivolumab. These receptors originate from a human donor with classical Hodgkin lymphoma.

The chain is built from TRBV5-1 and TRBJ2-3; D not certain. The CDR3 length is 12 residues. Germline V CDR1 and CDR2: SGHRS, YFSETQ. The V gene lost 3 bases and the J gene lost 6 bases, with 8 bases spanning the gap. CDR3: CASSSGSDTQYF. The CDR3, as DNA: TGCGCCAGCAGCTCTGGATCTGATACGCAGTATTTT.

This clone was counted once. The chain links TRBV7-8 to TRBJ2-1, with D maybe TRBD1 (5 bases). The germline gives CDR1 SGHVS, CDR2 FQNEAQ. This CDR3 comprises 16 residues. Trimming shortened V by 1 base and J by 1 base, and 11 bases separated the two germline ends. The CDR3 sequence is CASSLVEAGSYNEQFF. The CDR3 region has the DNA TGTGCCAGCAGCTTAGTAGAAGCAGGGTCCTACAATGAGCAGTTCTTC.

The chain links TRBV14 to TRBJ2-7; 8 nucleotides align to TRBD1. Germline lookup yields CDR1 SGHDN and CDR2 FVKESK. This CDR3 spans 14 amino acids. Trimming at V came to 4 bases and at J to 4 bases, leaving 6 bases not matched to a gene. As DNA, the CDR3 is TGTGCCAGCAGCCTTCGGACAGGGCTATACGAGCAGTACTTC. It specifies CASSLRTGLYEQYF.

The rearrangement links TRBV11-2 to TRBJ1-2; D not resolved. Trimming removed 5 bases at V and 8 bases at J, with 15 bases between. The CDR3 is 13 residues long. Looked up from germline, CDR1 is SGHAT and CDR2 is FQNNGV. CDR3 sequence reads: CASSPQVILGYTF. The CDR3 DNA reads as TGTGCCAGCAGCCCCCAGGTTATTCTAGGCTACACCTTC.

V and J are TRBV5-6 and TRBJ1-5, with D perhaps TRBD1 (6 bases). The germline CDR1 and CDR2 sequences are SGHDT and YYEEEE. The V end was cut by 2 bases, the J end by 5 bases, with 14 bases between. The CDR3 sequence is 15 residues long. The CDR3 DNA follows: TGTGCCAGCAGCTTAGGGTGGACAGCTGATCAGCCCCAGCATTTT. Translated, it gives CASSLGWTADQPQHF. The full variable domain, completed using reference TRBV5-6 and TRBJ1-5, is DAGVTQSPTHLIKTRGQQVTLRCSPKSGHDTVSWYQQALGQGPQFIFQYYEEEERQRGNFPDRFSGHQFPNYSSELNVNALLLGDSALYLCASSLGWTADQPQHFGDGTRLSIL.

The CDR3 DNA reads TGTGCTAGTGGTTTGGTACTGACCTTCCAACCGAACACTGAAGCTTTCTTT. Translating gives CASGLVLTFQPNTEAFF. V gene TRBV12-5 combines with J gene TRBJ1-1; D is unresolved. The CDR3 has 17 amino acids. Per the germline V gene, CDR1 is LGHNT and CDR2 is FRNRAP. V lost 0 bases, J lost 1 base, and 15 bases lay in between.

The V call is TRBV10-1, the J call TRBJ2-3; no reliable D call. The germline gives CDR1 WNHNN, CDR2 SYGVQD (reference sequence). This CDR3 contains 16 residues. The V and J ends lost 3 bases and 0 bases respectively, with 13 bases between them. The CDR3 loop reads CASSEARPSSTDTQYF. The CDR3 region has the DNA TGCGCCAGCAGTGAAGCTCGCCCCTCTAGCACAGATACGCAGTATTTT.

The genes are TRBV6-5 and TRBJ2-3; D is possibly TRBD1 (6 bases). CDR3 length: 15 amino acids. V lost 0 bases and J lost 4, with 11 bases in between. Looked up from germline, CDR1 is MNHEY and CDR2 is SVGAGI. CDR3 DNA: TGTGCCAGCAGTTACTCGACGGGGACATCAGATACGCAGTATTTT. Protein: CASSYSTGTSDTQYF.

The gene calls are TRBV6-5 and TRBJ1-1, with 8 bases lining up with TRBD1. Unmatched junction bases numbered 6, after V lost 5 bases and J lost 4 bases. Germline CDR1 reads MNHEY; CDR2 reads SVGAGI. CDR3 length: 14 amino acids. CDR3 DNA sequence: TGTGCCAGCAGTCCGGACAGGGATCGCACTGAAGCTTTCTTT. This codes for CASSPDRDRTEAFF.

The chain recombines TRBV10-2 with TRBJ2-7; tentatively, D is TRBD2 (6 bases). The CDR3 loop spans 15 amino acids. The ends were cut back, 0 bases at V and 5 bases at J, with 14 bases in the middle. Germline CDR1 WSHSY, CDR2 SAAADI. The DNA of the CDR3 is TGCGCCAGCAGTGAGTCCCAAGCGGGCTTGCACGAGCAGTACTTC. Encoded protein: CASSESQAGLHEQYF.

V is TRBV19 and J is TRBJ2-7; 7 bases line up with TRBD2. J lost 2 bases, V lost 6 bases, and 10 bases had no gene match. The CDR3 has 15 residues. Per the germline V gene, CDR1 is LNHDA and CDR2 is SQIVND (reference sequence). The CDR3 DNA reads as TGTGCCAGTAGATTTGAAGGGAGGGGTACCTACGAGCAGTACTTC. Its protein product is CASRFEGRGTYEQYF.

The CDR3 sequence is CASSRMGGLTGELFF. CDR3 nucleotide sequence: TGTGCCTCCTCGAGGATGGGTGGACTCACCGGGGAGCTGTTTTTT. The rearrangement uses TRBV30 and TRBJ2-2, with D perhaps matching TRBD2 (5 bases). V lost 7 bases to trimming and J lost 4 bases, with 19 bases between them. Germline loops: CDR1 GTSNPN, CDR2 SVGIG (reference sequence). This CDR3 region has 15 residues.

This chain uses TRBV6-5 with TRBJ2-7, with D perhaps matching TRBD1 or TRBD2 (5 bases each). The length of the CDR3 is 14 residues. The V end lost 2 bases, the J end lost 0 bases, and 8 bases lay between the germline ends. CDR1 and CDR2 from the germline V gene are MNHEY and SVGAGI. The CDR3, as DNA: TGTGCCAGCAGTTACCGGGACGTCTCCTACGAGCAGTACTTC. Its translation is CASSYRDVSYEQYF.

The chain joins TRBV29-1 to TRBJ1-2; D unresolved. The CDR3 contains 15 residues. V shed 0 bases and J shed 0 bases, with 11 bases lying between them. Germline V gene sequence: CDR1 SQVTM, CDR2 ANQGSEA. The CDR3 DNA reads TGCAGCGTTGAAGATCGGAGAAACTCTAACTATGGCTACACCTTC. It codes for CSVEDRRNSNYGYTF.

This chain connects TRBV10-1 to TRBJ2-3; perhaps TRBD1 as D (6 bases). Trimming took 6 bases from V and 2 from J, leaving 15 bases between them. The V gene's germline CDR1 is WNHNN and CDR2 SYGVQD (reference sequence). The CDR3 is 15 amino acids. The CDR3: CASSEGTLSTDTQYF. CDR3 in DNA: TGCGCCAGCAGCGAAGGGACACTTTCCACAGATACGCAGTATTTT.

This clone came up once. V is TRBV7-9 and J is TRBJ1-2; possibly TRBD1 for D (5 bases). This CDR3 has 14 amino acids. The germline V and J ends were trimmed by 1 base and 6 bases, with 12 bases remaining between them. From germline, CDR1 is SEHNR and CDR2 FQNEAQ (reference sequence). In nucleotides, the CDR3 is TGTGCCAGCAGCTTAGTCCGCCGGGACCATGGCTACACCTTC. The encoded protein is CASSLVRRDHGYTF.

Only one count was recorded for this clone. This CDR3 reads CATRVPTGPETQYF. CDR3 bases: TGTGCCACAAGGGTACCGACGGGGCCAGAGACCCAGTACTTC. This chain joins TRBV10-3 and TRBJ2-5, with D possibly being TRBD1 or TRBD2 (5 bases each). Trimming took 10 bases from V and 4 from J, leaving 19 bases between them. From germline, CDR1 is ENHRY and CDR2 SYGVKD. CDR3 length: 14 residues.

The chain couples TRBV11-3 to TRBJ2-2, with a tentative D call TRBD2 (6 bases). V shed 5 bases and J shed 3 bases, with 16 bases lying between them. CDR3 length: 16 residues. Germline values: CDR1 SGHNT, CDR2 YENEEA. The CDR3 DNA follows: TGTGCCAGCAGCCCCAAGCTAGCGTTACACACCGGGGAGCTGTTTTTT. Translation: CASSPKLALHTGELFF.

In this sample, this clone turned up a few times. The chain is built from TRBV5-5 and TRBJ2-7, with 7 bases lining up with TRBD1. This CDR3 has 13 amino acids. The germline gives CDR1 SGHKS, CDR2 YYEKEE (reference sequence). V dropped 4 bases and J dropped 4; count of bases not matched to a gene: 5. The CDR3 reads CASSIVQGYEQYF. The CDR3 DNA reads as TGTGCCAGCAGCATTGTACAGGGGTACGAGCAGTACTTC.